This T cell receptor beta chain was identified during a study of response to subunit inactivated influenza vaccine. Findings and limits, study-wide: Each seasonal flu vaccination may recruit only limited new T cells, authors suggested.

To note about this clonotype: Its target is not known.

TCRdb re-analysed the RT-PCR reads in MiXCR, keeping a single row per CDR3 protein. The sample records 600,000 to 700,000 distinct CDR3 sequences, about 14% being singletons. Germline V gene sequence: CDR1 MDHEN, CDR2 SYDVKM. CDR3 length equals 14 residues. V lost 6 bases to trimming and J lost 11 bases; unmatched junction nucleotides: 5. The receptor's source is a man aged 50-59 years who received an inactivated influenza vaccine. The chain is built from TRBV28 and TRBJ2-6; 12 bases are a match to TRBD1. Sequenced here: PBMCs from blood, sampled roughly 15 days before vaccination. The CDR3 bases are TGTGCCAGCAGCTTGGGACAGGGGGCATACGTCCTGACTTTC. Protein: CASSLGQGAYVLTF. Filled out from reference TRBV28 and TRBJ2-6, the complete variable domain reads DVKVTQSSRYLVKRTGEKVFLECVQDMDHENMFWYRQDPGLGLRLIYFSYDVKMKEKGDIPEGYSVSREKKERFSLILESASTNQTSMYLCASSLGQGAYVLTFGAGSRLTVL.